Listed here is a single TCR beta chain. The record originates from a study of shared clonotypes between healthy human individuals. V was clipped by 2 bases and J by 6 bases, with 10 bases between them. There are 13 residues in the CDR3. Germline CDR1 is MNHEY and CDR2 is SVGAGI. Sequenced by immunoSEQ multiplex PCR; TCRdb stores in-frame clones only, minus some. This table has over a million clones, more than 75% appearing once. This TCR derives from a man aged 18-30 years in good health. Some clones in this sample may be carry-over from other donors' samples. This chain links TRBV6-5 with TRBJ2-5; D remains ambiguous. Material for sequencing was memory CD4+ T cells from PBMCs. Noted subset: CD45RA-negative fraction. The CDR3 spells CASSYPVGKTQYF. Here the CDR3 DNA reads TGTGCCAGCAGTTACCCCGTCGGAAAGACCCAGTACTTC.